This TCR beta chain was obtained from a study of blood T cell repertoires in COVID-19. Repertoires were generated with immunoSEQ multiplex PCR, while TCRdb's copy carries only in-frame clones and drops some. The repertoire holds some 140,000 clones, with about three quarters as singletons. The CDR3 is 17 amino acids. The V gene lost 0 bases and the J gene lost 8 bases, with 19 bases spanning the gap. Germline values: CDR1 MGHRA, CDR2 YSYEKL. This sequence joins TRBV4-1 and TRBJ1-4; unclear D gene. The sequencing input was peripheral blood. This TCR derives from a man aged 80 or over with acute or convalescent COVID-19. The CDR3, as DNA: TGCGCCAGCAGCCAAGATGAGAACGCCCCAATGAGAGAAAAACTGTTTTTT. It codes for CASSQDENAPMREKLFF.